This is a list of T cell receptor beta chains from one sample in a study of a mutant IDH1 vaccine in newly diagnosed glioma. Antigens for these TCRs are unknown. TCRdb's table, derived via immunoSEQ multiplex PCR, lists solely in-frame clones and lacks some. In the table there are around 30,000 clones, around 87% of which are singletons. The sequences come from PBMCs, collected from a glioma patient whose treatment included an IDH1 peptide vaccine. The origin of the receptors is a man aged 18-30 years with glioma. The CDR3 runs from the conserved cysteine through the conserved F or W. Fields, in order: V gene, clone size, D gene, J gene, CDR3 DNA, CDR3 protein. The D gene is left open where the match is weak. Only some rows state a clone size, as once, few, many or a class for expanded clones.

TRBV4-3	NA	TRBD2	TRBJ2-3	TGCGCCAGCAGCCAAGATGGCGGGAGACCAGATACGCAGTATTTT	CASSQDGGRPDTQYF
TRBV15	NA	TRBD1	TRBJ1-2	TGTGCCACCAGCACCCCCCGTGGCGGGACAGATGAGTTTGGCTACACCTTC	CATSTPRGGTDEFGYTF
TRBV4-1	NA	TRBD2	TRBJ2-1	TGCGCCAGCAGCCCGGGAGGGAATGAGCAGTTCTTC	CASSPGGNEQFF
TRBV6-1	NA	NA	TRBJ1-1	TGTGCCAGCAGTGAAGCGCATGGAGGAGAAGCTTTCTTT	CASSEAHGGEAFF
TRBV30	NA	NA	TRBJ2-1	NA	CAWGWAGGTFF
TRBV27	once	TRBD1	TRBJ2-6	TGTGCCAGCAGGAGGGCAGGGGGCGTCGCTGGGGCCAACGTCCTGACTTTC	CASRRAGGVAGANVLTF
TRBV30	NA	NA	TRBJ2-1	TGTGCCTGGAGGCCGGGAAGCTCCTACAATGAGCAGTTCTTC	CAWRPGSSYNEQFF
TRBV5-1	NA	NA	TRBJ1-1	TGCGCCAGCAGCTTGCTCCCTGGGCGGACTGAAGCTTTCTTT	CASSLLPGRTEAFF
TRBV4-1	NA	NA	TRBJ2-1	TGCGCCAGCAGCCAAGATATAAGACTAAGGAAGCTCTTC	CASSQDIRLRKLF
TRBV5-1	NA	NA	TRBJ2-7	TGCGCCAGCCGTTGGGGCAGCTACGCCTCCTACGAGCAGTACTTC	CASRWGSYASYEQYF
TRBV27	NA	NA	TRBJ1-5	TGTGCCAGCAGTTTAGGGGGACGGACCAATCAGCCCCAGCATTTT	CASSLGGRTNQPQHF
TRBV5-1	NA	TRBD1	TRBJ2-7	TGCGCCAGCAGCTTAGACAGGGAGTTGGGCTACGAGCAGTACTTC	CASSLDRELGYEQYF
TRBV25-1	NA	NA	TRBJ2-3	TGTGCCAGCAGTGATCCTATCATGCCAGATACGCAGTATTTT	CASSDPIMPDTQYF
TRBV27	NA	NA	TRBJ1-1	TGTGCCAGCAGTTTAAACAGGGTGGTCACTGAAGCTTTCTTT	CASSLNRVVTEAFF
TRBV5-4	NA	NA	TRBJ1-2	TGTGCCAGCAGCTGGGGGGGGGTTCCTAACTATGGCTACACCTTC	CASSWGGVPNYGYTF
TRBV2	NA	TRBD1	TRBJ1-6	TGTGCCAGCAGTGGAGTAGACAGGGGCCTACCCCTCCACTTT	CASSGVDRGLPLHF
TRBV30	NA	TRBD2	TRBJ2-5	TGTGCCTGGAGTACGGGACTAGTGGAGACCCAGTACTTC	CAWSTGLVETQYF
TRBV6-5	NA	NA	TRBJ1-6	TGTGCCAGTGCTCTGGGGAATTCACCCCTCCACTTT	CASALGNSPLHF
TRBV5-6	NA	TRBD1	TRBJ2-7	TGTGCCAGCAGGCCTAGGGGGCTTAGCTCCTACGAGCAGTACTTC	CASRPRGLSSYEQYF
TRBV18	NA	NA	TRBJ1-5	TGTGCCAGCTCCCGGGACCAAGGGCCCCAGCATTTT	CASSRDQGPQHF
TRBV7-2	NA	NA	TRBJ1-5	TGTGCCAGCAGCTTAGTTCGGGGGAGGAGGGAGCCCCAGCATTTT	CASSLVRGRREPQHF
TRBV20-1	NA	NA	TRBJ1-1	TGCAGTGGGGTCTACACTGAAGCTTTCTTT	CSGVYTEAFF
TRBV5-1	NA	TRBD2	TRBJ2-5	TGCGCCAGCAGCTTGGGTAGCGGGCGAGAGACCCAGTACTTC	CASSLGSGRETQYF
TRBV9	NA	NA	TRBJ1-1	TGTGCCAGCAGCGTAGGAATGAACACTGAAGCTTTCTTT	CASSVGMNTEAFF
TRBV5-1	NA	TRBD1	TRBJ1-2	TGCGCCAGCAGCCCCGGGACAGCCTCCCGTAACTATGGCTACACCTTC	CASSPGTASRNYGYTF
TRBV7-9	NA	NA	TRBJ2-7	TGTGCCAGCAGCTTAGGTCTAGGGCTAGATTCCTACGAGCAGTACTTC	CASSLGLGLDSYEQYF
TRBV30	NA	TRBD1	TRBJ1-2	TGTGCCTGGAGTGTTGAGGGGGCCAGTGGCTACACCTTC	CAWSVEGASGYTF
TRBV28	NA	NA	TRBJ1-1	TGTGCCAGCAGCCTGGGAACACGAGGTCCGAACACTGAAGCTTTCTTT	CASSLGTRGPNTEAFF
TRBV6-5	NA	NA	TRBJ2-2	TGTGCCAGCTGGGACACCGGGGAGCTGTTTTTT	CASWDTGELFF
TRBV5-4	NA	NA	TRBJ1-5	TGTGCCAGCAGCCCGGGCCGGGGGATCAATCAGCCCCAGCATTTT	CASSPGRGINQPQHF